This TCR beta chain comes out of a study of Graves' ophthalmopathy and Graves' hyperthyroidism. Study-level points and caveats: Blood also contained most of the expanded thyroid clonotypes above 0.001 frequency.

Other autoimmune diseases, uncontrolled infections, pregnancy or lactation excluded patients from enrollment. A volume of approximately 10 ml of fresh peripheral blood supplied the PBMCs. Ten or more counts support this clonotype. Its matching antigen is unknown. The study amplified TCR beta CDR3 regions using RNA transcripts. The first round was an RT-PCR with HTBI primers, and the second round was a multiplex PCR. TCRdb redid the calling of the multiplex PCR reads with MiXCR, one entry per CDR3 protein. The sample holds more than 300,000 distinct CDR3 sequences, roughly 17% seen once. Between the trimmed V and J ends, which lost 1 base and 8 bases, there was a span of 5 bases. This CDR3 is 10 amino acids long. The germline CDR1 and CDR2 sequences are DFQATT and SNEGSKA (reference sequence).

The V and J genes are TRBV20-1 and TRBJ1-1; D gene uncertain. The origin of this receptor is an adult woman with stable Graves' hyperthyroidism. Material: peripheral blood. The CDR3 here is CSARAVEAFF. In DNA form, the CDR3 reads TGCAGTGCTAGAGCCGTCGAAGCTTTCTTT.